The present T cell receptor (beta chain) was sequenced within a study of blood T cell repertoires in COVID-19. Study details: T cells, B-cell-depleted T cells, or PBMCs provided the cDNA or gDNA that served as material.

The junction had 16 bases not matched to a gene; V was cut back by 6 bases and J by 3 bases. This CDR3 is built from 17 residues. Germline V gene lookup returns CDR1 MNHEY and CDR2 SMNVEV (reference sequence). Under the authors' procedure: Quantification of nucleated cells was approximated via reference gene primer amplification. Assay used: immunoSEQ multiplex PCR; TCRdb lists only in-frame clones, some missing. From that table come the V and J calls and clone size; the DNA was used to work out D and trimming. The sample has 9,500 to 11,000 clones, nearly 90% seen once; the top ten hold 20% to 30%. A single count supports this clone.

The sequencing input was peripheral blood. The V gene is TRBV27, the J gene TRBJ1-2, with 7 bases identical to TRBD1. The sequence derives from a man aged 25 to 40 with active or convalescent COVID-19. The CDR3 DNA reads as TGTGCCAGCAGCGCCGGTCTCTTCCCAGGGACAGACTATGGCTACACCTTC. It encodes CASSAGLFPGTDYGYTF.